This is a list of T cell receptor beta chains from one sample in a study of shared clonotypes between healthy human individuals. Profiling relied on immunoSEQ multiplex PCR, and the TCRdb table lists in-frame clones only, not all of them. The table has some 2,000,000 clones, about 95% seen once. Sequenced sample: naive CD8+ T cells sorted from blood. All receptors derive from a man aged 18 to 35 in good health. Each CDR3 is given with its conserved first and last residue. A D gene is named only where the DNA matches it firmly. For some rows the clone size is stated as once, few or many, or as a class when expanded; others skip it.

CDR3aa: CASSLDRAGFNEQFF
CDR3nt: TGTGCCAGCAGCTTAGATCGGGCCGGGTTCAATGAGCAGTTCTTC
j_gene: TRBJ2-1
abundance: .
v_gene: TRBV11-2
d_gene: .

CDR3aa: CASSYLGTSYNEQFF
CDR3nt: TGTGCCAGCAGTTACCTAGGGACCTCTTACAATGAGCAGTTCTTC
j_gene: TRBJ2-1
abundance: .
v_gene: TRBV6-5
d_gene: .

CDR3aa: CAWTNQGAGDQPQHF
CDR3nt: TGTGCCTGGACGAACCAGGGGGCTGGAGATCAGCCCCAGCATTTT
j_gene: TRBJ1-5
abundance: .
v_gene: TRBV30
d_gene: TRBD1

CDR3aa: CASSLSGDGTDTQYF
CDR3nt: TGTGCCAGCAGTTTATCGGGGGACGGCACAGATACGCAGTATTTT
j_gene: TRBJ2-3
abundance: .
v_gene: TRBV28
d_gene: .

CDR3aa: CASNSLYRDSGNTIYF
CDR3nt: TGTGCCAGTAATTCCCTCTACAGGGACTCTGGAAACACCATATATTTT
j_gene: TRBJ1-3
abundance: .
v_gene: TRBV19
d_gene: .

CDR3aa: CASSLGQIAFF
CDR3nt: TGTGCCAGCAGCTTGGGACAAATAGCTTTCTTT
j_gene: TRBJ1-1
abundance: .
v_gene: TRBV5-8
d_gene: .

CDR3aa: CAGLKTETYEQYF
CDR3nt: TGTGCCGGATTGAAGACAGAGACCTACGAGCAGTACTTC
j_gene: TRBJ2-7
abundance: .
v_gene: TRBV6-7
d_gene: .

CDR3aa: CASTTKMNTEAFF
CDR3nt: TGTGCCAGCACAACCAAAATGAACACTGAAGCTTTCTTT
j_gene: TRBJ1-1
abundance: .
v_gene: TRBV7-9
d_gene: .

CDR3aa: CASRAAQRNTEAFF
CDR3nt: TGCGCCAGCAGGGCGGCACAGAGAAACACTGAAGCTTTCTTT
j_gene: TRBJ1-1
abundance: .
v_gene: TRBV5-1
d_gene: .

CDR3aa: CASSEWRGANSYEQYF
CDR3nt: TGTGCCAGCAGTGAATGGCGGGGCGCCAACTCCTACGAGCAGTACTTC
j_gene: TRBJ2-7
abundance: .
v_gene: TRBV6-1
d_gene: .

CDR3aa: CASSLAGGVTDTQYF
CDR3nt: TGTGCCAGCAGCTTAGCGGGCGGAGTCACAGATACGCAGTATTTT
j_gene: TRBJ2-3
abundance: .
v_gene: TRBV11-2
d_gene: .

CDR3aa: CASSLARDYEQYF
CDR3nt: TGTGCCAGCAGCTTAGCACGGGATTACGAGCAGTACTTC
j_gene: TRBJ2-7
abundance: .
v_gene: TRBV11-2
d_gene: .

CDR3aa: CASSYGTEAFF
CDR3nt: TGTGCCAGTAGTTATGGTACTGAAGCTTTCTTT
j_gene: TRBJ1-1
abundance: .
v_gene: TRBV19
d_gene: .

CDR3aa: CASSLSLDQPQHF
CDR3nt: TGTGCCAGCAGCTTATCCCTTGATCAGCCCCAGCATTTT
j_gene: TRBJ1-5
abundance: .
v_gene: TRBV7-9
d_gene: .

CDR3aa: CATSPMTAKNIQYF
CDR3nt: TGTGCCACATCCCCGATGACAGCCAAAAACATTCAGTACTTC
j_gene: TRBJ2-4
abundance: .
v_gene: TRBV28
d_gene: .

CDR3aa: CAWDQLGGDTQYF
CDR3nt: TGTGCCTGGGATCAACTCGGGGGAGATACGCAGTATTTT
j_gene: TRBJ2-3
abundance: .
v_gene: TRBV30
d_gene: .

CDR3aa: CASSPPGNTEAFF
CDR3nt: TGTGCCAGCAGTCCTCCGGGGAACACTGAAGCTTTCTTT
j_gene: TRBJ1-1
abundance: .
v_gene: TRBV7-8
d_gene: .

CDR3aa: CASSDRDRDHPYEQYF
CDR3nt: TGTGCCAGCAGCGACCGGGACAGGGACCACCCCTACGAGCAGTACTTC
j_gene: TRBJ2-7
abundance: .
v_gene: TRBV7-9
d_gene: TRBD1

CDR3aa: CASSLNRAYEQYF
CDR3nt: TGTGCCAGCAGTTTAAACAGGGCTTACGAGCAGTACTTC
j_gene: TRBJ2-7
abundance: few
v_gene: TRBV28
d_gene: .

CDR3aa: CASSASGGGHLTYEQYF
CDR3nt: TGTGCCAGCAGCGCCTCTGGCGGGGGGCACTTGACCTACGAGCAGTACTTC
j_gene: TRBJ2-7
abundance: .
v_gene: TRBV9
d_gene: TRBD2

CDR3aa: CASSSPETETYEQYF
CDR3nt: TGTGCCAGCAGTTCGCCCGAGACGGAGACCTACGAGCAGTACTTC
j_gene: TRBJ2-7
abundance: .
v_gene: TRBV28
d_gene: .

CDR3aa: CASSMGNSGQPQHF
CDR3nt: TGTGCCAGTAGTATGGGGAACTCCGGGCAGCCCCAGCATTTT
j_gene: TRBJ1-5
abundance: .
v_gene: TRBV19
d_gene: .

CDR3aa: CASSDRTGWQPQHF
CDR3nt: TGTGCCAGCAGTGATAGGACAGGGTGGCAGCCCCAGCATTTT
j_gene: TRBJ1-5
abundance: .
v_gene: TRBV6-1
d_gene: TRBD1

CDR3aa: CASSQSPQGQLSNSPLHF
CDR3nt: TGCGCCAGCAGCCAATCCCCACAGGGGCAGTTGAGTAATTCACCCCTCCACTTT
j_gene: TRBJ1-6
abundance: .
v_gene: TRBV4-3
d_gene: TRBD1

CDR3aa: CASSWRQINYEQYF
CDR3nt: TGTGCCAGCAGCTGGCGGCAGATAAACTACGAGCAGTACTTC
j_gene: TRBJ2-7
abundance: .
v_gene: TRBV5-6
d_gene: .

CDR3aa: CASSFYTEAFF
CDR3nt: TGTGCCAGCAGCTTTTACACTGAAGCTTTCTTT
j_gene: TRBJ1-1
abundance: .
v_gene: TRBV11-2
d_gene: .

CDR3aa: CASSSDYEQYF
CDR3nt: TGTGCCAGCAGCTCCGACTACGAGCAGTACTTC
j_gene: TRBJ2-7
abundance: .
v_gene: TRBV5-6
d_gene: .

CDR3aa: CASSGTGRDEAFF
CDR3nt: TGTGCCAGCAGCGGGACAGGGCGGGATGAAGCTTTCTTT
j_gene: TRBJ1-1
abundance: .
v_gene: TRBV5-4
d_gene: TRBD1

CDR3aa: CASSDPRGGTYEQYF
CDR3nt: TGTGCCAGCAGCGACCCCCGGGGGGGGACTTACGAGCAGTACTTC
j_gene: TRBJ2-7
abundance: .
v_gene: TRBV28
d_gene: TRBD2

CDR3aa: CASSPKPQGYNEQFF
CDR3nt: TGCGCCAGCAGCCCAAAGCCACAGGGGTACAATGAGCAGTTCTTC
j_gene: TRBJ2-1
abundance: .
v_gene: TRBV5-1
d_gene: TRBD1

CDR3aa: CASSVAGRAGANVLTF
CDR3nt: TGTGCCAGCAGCGTAGCAGGGAGGGCTGGGGCCAACGTCCTGACTTTC
j_gene: TRBJ2-6
abundance: .
v_gene: TRBV9
d_gene: TRBD2

CDR3aa: CAWNSDEETQYF
CDR3nt: TGTGCCTGGAATAGCGATGAAGAGACCCAGTACTTC
j_gene: TRBJ2-5
abundance: .
v_gene: TRBV30
d_gene: .

CDR3aa: CASSHIHFATGEETDTQYF
CDR3nt: TGTGCCAGCAGTCATATTCACTTCGCTACAGGGGAGGAGACAGATACGCAGTATTTT
j_gene: TRBJ2-3
abundance: .
v_gene: TRBV7-6
d_gene: .

CDR3aa: CASSSDKYSNQPQHF
CDR3nt: TGTGCCAGCAGCTCGGACAAGTATAGCAATCAGCCCCAGCATTTT
j_gene: TRBJ1-5
abundance: .
v_gene: TRBV7-9
d_gene: .

CDR3aa: CASSYNRGDGELFF
CDR3nt: TGTGCCAGCAGTTATAACAGGGGGGACGGGGAGCTGTTTTTT
j_gene: TRBJ2-2
abundance: .
v_gene: TRBV27
d_gene: TRBD1

CDR3aa: CASSQEGKVGGYTEAFF
CDR3nt: TGCGCCAGCAGCCAAGAAGGAAAAGTCGGTGGTTACACTGAAGCTTTCTTT
j_gene: TRBJ1-1
abundance: .
v_gene: TRBV4-3
d_gene: .